These 8 T cell receptor beta chains came from one sample sequenced in a study of T cell responses to AZD1222 COVID-19 vaccine. Produced via immunoSEQ multiplex PCR; TCRdb's table is partial and in-frame only. The sample consists of approximately 150,000 clones, approximately 90% of them appearing once. The sample here was peripheral blood, taken on day 0 of AZD1222 vaccination. These receptors were taken from an adult in good health.

This chain connects TRBV4-1 to TRBJ1-1; the D is unclear. Germline loops: CDR1 MGHRA, CDR2 YSYEKL. The ends were cut back, 3 bases at V and 0 bases at J, with 5 bases in the middle. This CDR3 has 13 residues. The CDR3 DNA is TGCGCCAGCAGCCACCCTTTGAACACTGAAGCTTTCTTT. It specifies CASSHPLNTEAFF.

The rearrangement joins TRBV7-6 to TRBJ2-1; a possible D gene is TRBD1 (6 bases). CDR1 SGHVS and CDR2 FNYEAQ come from the germline V gene. Trimming pared 4 bases from V and 3 bases from J, leaving 13 bases between. This CDR3 spans 15 amino acids. CDR3 sequence reads: CASSSDGQHYNEQFF. The CDR3 DNA follows: TGTGCCAGCAGCTCCGACGGACAGCACTACAATGAGCAGTTCTTC.

This clone has only one observation. Additional DNA sequences in this sample encode the identical CDR3. V and J are TRBV13 and TRBJ2-7, with a tentative D call TRBD1 (6 bases). This CDR3 has 12 residues. The germline V gene encodes CDR1 PRHDT and CDR2 FYEKMQ (reference sequence). The V end lost 3 bases, the J end lost 3 bases, and 6 bases lay between the germline ends. The CDR3 nucleotides read TGTGCCAGCAGCTTGACAGGCTACGAGCAGTACTTC. This translates into CASSLTGYEQYF.

The gene calls are TRBV27 and TRBJ2-7, with TRBD2 identical over 7 bases. J was trimmed by 0 bases and V by 4 bases; bases with no gene match: 6. The CDR3 is 15 amino acids. CDR1 MNHEY and CDR2 SMNVEV come from the germline V gene (reference sequence). CDR3: CASSSASSGSYEQYF. CDR3 DNA: TGTGCCAGCAGTTCGGCGTCTAGCGGCTCCTACGAGCAGTACTTC.

V and J are TRBV5-8 and TRBJ2-1; 8 bases line up with TRBD1. The J segment lost 9 bases and the V segment lost 6 bases, leaving 11 bases of the junction unmatched. CDR1 is SGHTS, CDR2 YDEGEE, per germline. This CDR3 has 14 amino acids. In DNA, the CDR3 is TGTGCCAGCACCCAAGGGACAGGAAGACTTGAGCAGTTCTTC. Translation gives CASTQGTGRLEQFF.

The chain is built from TRBV29-1 and TRBJ1-1; D gene uncertain. This CDR3 region has 12 residues. Per germline, CDR1 SQVTM and CDR2 ANQGSEA. With 7 bases removed from V and 3 bases from J, the gap between germline ends came to 12 bases. DNA of the CDR3: TGCAGCGGCAACTCCGGTTACACTGAAGCTTTCTTT. Translated: CSGNSGYTEAFF.

The CDR3 DNA reads TGTGCCAGCAGCGTCAGGGGGGGGGACCAAGAGACCCAGTACTTC. This gives the protein CASSVRGGDQETQYF. J is TRBJ2-5 and V is TRBV6-5, with D perhaps matching TRBD1 or TRBD2 (7 bases each). Germline V lookup: CDR1 MNHEY, CDR2 SVGAGI. The length of the CDR3 is 15 residues. V lost 6 bases and J 0 bases, leaving 14 bases between the germline ends.

The V gene is TRBV6-4, the J gene TRBJ2-3, with D tentatively TRBD1 or TRBD2 (5 bases each). CDR1 and CDR2 from the germline V gene are MRHNA and SNTAGT. V was cut by 6 bases and J by 6 bases, with 22 bases left in between. This CDR3 has 16 residues. Here the CDR3 reads CASSAPGRGGGDTQYF. CDR3 DNA sequence: TGTGCCAGCAGCGCCCCGGGACGTGGAGGAGGTGATACGCAGTATTTT.